Listed below are T cell receptor beta chains from one sample, sequenced in a study of cytomegalovirus exposure and HLA in healthy donors. TCRdb's copy holds only in-frame clones and misses some; the assay was immunoSEQ multiplex PCR. The data contain some 76,000 clones, around 84% of them singletons. Sequenced input: PBMCs. These receptors were obtained from a woman aged 45-60 years in good health and CMV-seronegative. The CDR3 runs from the conserved cysteine through the conserved F or W. The D gene is left open where the match is weak. Clone size is not always given. Where it is, it says once, few, many or a class for expanded clones.

J: TRBJ1-1; size: .; D: .; V: TRBV29-1; CDR3: CSVGQGWSTEAFF; DNA: TGCAGCGTTGGGCAGGGCTGGAGCACTGAAGCTTTCTTT
J: TRBJ1-2; size: .; D: .; V: TRBV6-1; CDR3: CASSTQAAGLYGYTF; DNA: TGTGCCAGCTCAACCCAGGCCGCGGGCCTCTATGGCTACACCTTC
J: TRBJ2-2; size: .; D: TRBD1; V: TRBV12-5; CDR3: CASGAMGTGNTGELFF; DNA: TGTGCTAGTGGCGCTATGGGGACAGGAAACACCGGGGAGCTGTTTTTT
J: TRBJ2-1; size: .; D: TRBD2; V: TRBV5-1; CDR3: CARGRASGRGNLFSGYNEQFF; DNA: TGCGCCAGGGGCAGGGCTAGCGGGAGGGGGAATTTATTTTCCGGTTACAATGAGCAGTTCTTC
J: TRBJ2-3; size: .; D: .; V: TRBV6-5; CDR3: CASSYYSGKGTDTQYF; DNA: TGTGCCAGCAGTTACTACAGCGGTAAAGGAACAGATACGCAGTATTTT
J: TRBJ1-5; size: .; D: .; V: TRBV4-2; CDR3: CASSQDLLGAHQPQHF; DNA: TGTGCCAGCAGCCAAGATCTTTTAGGGGCCCATCAGCCCCAGCATTTT
J: TRBJ1-2; size: .; D: .; V: TRBV19; CDR3: CASSIDIGGNRGGYTF; DNA: TGTGCCAGTAGTATCGACATCGGGGGAAATCGGGGTGGCTACACCTTC
J: TRBJ1-1; size: once; D: .; V: TRBV4-2; CDR3: CASSQPPNTEAFF; DNA: TGTGCCAGCAGCCAACCTCCTAACACTGAAGCTTTCTTT
J: TRBJ2-1; size: .; D: .; V: TRBV11-3; CDR3: CASSLTSYNEQFF; DNA: TGTGCCAGCAGCCTCACTAGCTACAATGAGCAGTTCTTC
J: TRBJ1-2; size: .; D: TRBD1; V: TRBV6-1; CDR3: CASSPTQGADGYTF; DNA: TGTGCCAGCAGCCCCACACAGGGGGCGGACGGCTACACCTTC
J: TRBJ2-2; size: .; D: .; V: TRBV6-1; CDR3: CASSGGTLPTGELFF; DNA: TGTGCCAGCAGTGGGGGGACACTTCCCACCGGGGAGCTGTTTTTT
J: TRBJ2-1; size: .; D: TRBD2; V: TRBV5-1; CDR3: CASSSRSGSGGPQGNEQFF; DNA: TGCGCCAGCAGCAGCCGTTCTGGATCGGGAGGGCCGCAGGGGAATGAGCAGTTCTTC
J: TRBJ2-3; size: .; D: TRBD2; V: TRBV15; CDR3: CATSVAGDTDTQYF; DNA: TGTGCCACCAGCGTAGCGGGAGACACAGATACGCAGTATTTT
J: TRBJ1-2; size: .; D: TRBD1; V: TRBV5-1; CDR3: CASSSMTGDNYGYTF; DNA: TGCGCCAGCAGCTCCATGACAGGGGACAACTATGGCTACACCTTC
J: TRBJ2-3; size: .; D: TRBD2; V: TRBV6-1; CDR3: CASSEDGTGGPADTQYF; DNA: TGTGCCAGCAGTGAAGATGGAACGGGAGGGCCCGCAGATACGCAGTATTTT
J: TRBJ2-7; size: .; D: .; V: TRBV4-1; CDR3: CASSQGAGQNEQYF; DNA: TGCGCCAGCAGCCAAGGGGCAGGGCAGAACGAGCAGTACTTC
J: TRBJ1-3; size: .; D: .; V: TRBV5-1; CDR3: CASSLEGPGNTIYF; DNA: TGCGCCAGCAGCTTGGAGGGGCCCGGAAACACCATATATTTT
J: TRBJ2-1; size: .; D: .; V: TRBV4-1; CDR3: CASSQEGGLASYNEQFF; DNA: TGCGCCAGCAGCCAAGAGGGCGGGCTAGCCTCCTACAATGAGCAGTTCTTC
J: TRBJ1-2; size: .; D: TRBD1; V: TRBV2; CDR3: CASTNSGTGVNANYGYTF; DNA: TGTGCCAGCACCAATTCCGGGACAGGGGTGAATGCGAACTATGGCTACACCTTC
J: TRBJ1-3; size: .; D: .; V: TRBV7-9; CDR3: CASSLALSGTSGNTIYF; DNA: TGTGCCAGCAGCTTAGCGCTCTCAGGAACATCTGGAAACACCATATATTTT
J: TRBJ2-1; size: .; D: TRBD1; V: TRBV28; CDR3: CASSPGTGIYNEQFF; DNA: TGTGCCAGCAGTCCCGGGACAGGGATCTACAATGAGCAGTTCTTC
J: TRBJ2-1; size: .; D: TRBD2; V: TRBV13; CDR3: CASIPGLAGVPTSYNEQFF; DNA: TGTGCCAGCATCCCGGGACTAGCGGGGGTCCCGACCTCCTACAATGAGCAGTTCTTC
J: TRBJ2-5; size: few; D: TRBD2; V: TRBV4-2; CDR3: CASSQDPASGVETQYF; DNA: TGTGCCAGCAGCCAAGATCCCGCTAGCGGGGTAGAGACCCAGTACTTC
J: TRBJ2-1; size: .; D: TRBD2; V: TRBV27; CDR3: CASGGSGLYNEQFF; DNA: TGTGCCAGCGGGGGTAGCGGGCTCTACAATGAGCAGTTCTTC
J: TRBJ1-1; size: .; D: TRBD1; V: TRBV9; CDR3: CASSAQGQMNTEAFF; DNA: TGTGCCAGCAGCGCACAGGGACAGATGAACACTGAAGCTTTCTTT
J: TRBJ1-1; size: .; D: .; V: TRBV6-5; CDR3: CASSYSGVVNTEAFF; DNA: TGTGCCAGCAGTTACTCCGGGGTGGTGAACACTGAAGCTTTCTTT
J: TRBJ1-1; size: once; D: .; V: TRBV27; CDR3: CASKQGRNTEAFF; DNA: TGTGCCAGCAAGCAGGGAAGGAACACTGAAGCTTTCTTT
J: TRBJ2-1; size: .; D: .; V: TRBV5-1; CDR3: CASSLFGGAFRDEQFF; DNA: TGCGCCAGCAGCTTGTTCGGGGGAGCATTTAGGGATGAGCAGTTCTTC
J: TRBJ2-5; size: .; D: .; V: TRBV15; CDR3: CATSSPEDSRRETQYF; DNA: TGTGCCACCAGCAGTCCAGAGGACAGTCGCCGAGAGACCCAGTACTTC
J: TRBJ2-7; size: .; D: TRBD1; V: TRBV27; CDR3: CASSTGQGNEQYF; DNA: TGTGCCAGCAGTACGGGACAGGGTAACGAGCAGTACTTC
J: TRBJ1-2; size: .; D: .; V: TRBV30; CDR3: CAWAGPGWYTF; DNA: TGTGCCTGGGCGGGACCCGGGTGGTACACCTTC